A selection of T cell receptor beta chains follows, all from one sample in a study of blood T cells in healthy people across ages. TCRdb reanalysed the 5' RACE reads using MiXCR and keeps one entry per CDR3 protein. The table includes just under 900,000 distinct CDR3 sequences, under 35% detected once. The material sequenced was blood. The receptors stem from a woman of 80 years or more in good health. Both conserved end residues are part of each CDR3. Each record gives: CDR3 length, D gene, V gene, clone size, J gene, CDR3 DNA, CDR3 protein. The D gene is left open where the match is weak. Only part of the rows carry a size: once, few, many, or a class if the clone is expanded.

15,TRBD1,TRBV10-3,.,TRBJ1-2,TGTGCCATCAGTGAGTCGGACAGGGGGCACTATGGCTACACCTTC,CAISESDRGHYGYTF
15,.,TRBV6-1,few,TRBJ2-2,TGTGCCAGCAGGAACAGAGGGGAGAACACCGGGGAGCTGTTTTTT,CASRNRGENTGELFF
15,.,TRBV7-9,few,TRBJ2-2,TGTGCCAGCAGCTTAGGGGAGGCTCGCACCGGGGAGCTGTTTTTT,CASSLGEARTGELFF
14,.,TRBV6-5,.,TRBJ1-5,TGTGCCAGCAGTCCATACAGGGAAGGTCAGCCCCAGCATTTT,CASSPYREGQPQHF
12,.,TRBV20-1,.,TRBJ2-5,TGCAGTGCCACGGACTCGGCGGAGACCCAGTACTTC,CSATDSAETQYF
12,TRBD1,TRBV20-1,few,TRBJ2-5,TGCAGTGCCTGGACAGGGGAAGGGACCCAGTACTTC,CSAWTGEGTQYF
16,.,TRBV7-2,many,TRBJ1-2,TGTGCCAGCAGCTTATTCTCAGGACAGAGTAACTATGGCTACACCTTC,CASSLFSGQSNYGYTF
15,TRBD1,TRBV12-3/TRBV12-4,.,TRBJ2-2,TGTGCCAGCGGGGGGACAGGGCCGAACACCGGGGAGCTGTTTTTT,CASGGTGPNTGELFF
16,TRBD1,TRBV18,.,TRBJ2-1,TGTGCCAGCTCACCCTTGACAGGGCATACCTACAATGAGCAGTTCTTC,CASSPLTGHTYNEQFF
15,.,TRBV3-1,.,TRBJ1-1,TGTGCCAGCAGCCCCACAGGGACGGAGAACACTGAAGCTTTCTTT,CASSPTGTENTEAFF
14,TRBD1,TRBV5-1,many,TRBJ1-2,TGCGCCAGCAGCAGTGGGGACAGGGGTTCCGGCTACACCTTC,CASSSGDRGSGYTF
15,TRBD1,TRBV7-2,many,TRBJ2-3,TGCGCCAGCAGCTTCAGGACAGGGTCCACAGATACGCAGTATTTT,CASSFRTGSTDTQYF
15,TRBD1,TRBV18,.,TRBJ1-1,TGTGCCAGCTCACGACAGGGGGACCAAAACACTGAAGCTTTCTTT,CASSRQGDQNTEAFF
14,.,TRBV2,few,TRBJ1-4,TGTGCCAGCAGTCAAGACAGTTGGGCGGGAAAACTGTTTTTT,CASSQDSWAGKLFF
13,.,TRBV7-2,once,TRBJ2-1,TGTGCCAACAGCCCCCACGCTTCGGGGGAGCAGTTCTTC,CANSPHASGEQFF
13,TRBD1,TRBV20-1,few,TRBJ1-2,TGCAGTGCTTTTCAGGGGGCTCTTTATGGCTACACCTTC,CSAFQGALYGYTF
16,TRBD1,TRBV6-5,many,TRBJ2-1,TGTGCCAGCAGTCGCGACCGGGACAGGAGGTACAATGAGCAGTTCTTC,CASSRDRDRRYNEQFF
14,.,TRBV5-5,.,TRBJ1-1,TGTGCCAGCAGCCCTGGGGGGTGGGACACTGAAGCTTTCTTT,CASSPGGWDTEAFF
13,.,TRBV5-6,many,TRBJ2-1,TGTGCCAGCAGCTCGGGACTTCCAAATGAGCAGTTCTTC,CASSSGLPNEQFF
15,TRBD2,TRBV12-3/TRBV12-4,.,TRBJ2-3,TGTGCCAGCAGCTTAGCGGGTTTCTCGGGAGATACGCAGTATTTT,CASSLAGFSGDTQYF
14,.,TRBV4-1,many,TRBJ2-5,TGCGCCAGCAGCCCTTTCAGGGATCAGGAGACCCAGTACTTC,CASSPFRDQETQYF
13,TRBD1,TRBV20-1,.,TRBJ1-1,TGCAGTGCACACCAGGGGGTAAACACTGAAGCTTTCTTT,CSAHQGVNTEAFF
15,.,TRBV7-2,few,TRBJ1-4,TGTGCCAGCAGCTCCAGCCCGGACAGAAGTGAAAAACTGTTTTTT,CASSSSPDRSEKLFF
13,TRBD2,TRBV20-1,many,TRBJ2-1,TGCAGTGCTAGGGCGGGGGGGTACAATGAGCAGTTCTTC,CSARAGGYNEQFF
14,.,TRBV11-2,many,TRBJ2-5,TGTGCCAGCAGCTACGGAGGGGGCTGGGAGACCCAGTACTTC,CASSYGGGWETQYF
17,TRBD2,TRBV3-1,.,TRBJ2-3,TGTGCCAGCAGCCAAGGCCAGCGGGGGCCTAGCACAGATACGCAGTATTTT,CASSQGQRGPSTDTQYF
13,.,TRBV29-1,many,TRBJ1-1,TGCAGCACCCGGCAGGGAGGGAACACTGAAGCTTTCTTT,CSTRQGGNTEAFF
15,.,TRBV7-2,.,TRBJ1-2,TGTGCCAGCAGCTTAGCGCAAGGACAGCAGTATGGCTACACCTTC,CASSLAQGQQYGYTF
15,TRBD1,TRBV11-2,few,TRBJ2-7,TGTGCCAGCAGCTCCCCCGGGACAGGGGACGGCGAGCAGTACTTC,CASSSPGTGDGEQYF
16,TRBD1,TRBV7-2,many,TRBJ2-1,TGTGCCAGCAGCAGACGACAGGGGAGCTCCTACAATGAGCAGTTCTTC,CASSRRQGSSYNEQFF